A selection of T cell receptor beta chains follows, all from one sample in a study of Graves' ophthalmopathy and Graves' hyperthyroidism. TCRdb re-called the multiplex PCR reads through MiXCR, storing one row per CDR3 protein. The sample gives roughly 700,000 distinct CDR3 sequences, about 44% of which show up once; 40% to 45% is in the top ten. The sequencing input was peripheral blood. The source of these receptors is an adult man with Graves' ophthalmopathy. Both conserved end residues are part of each CDR3. The order of the fields is D gene, V gene, J gene, clone size, CDR3 protein, CDR3 DNA. D genes are given only for firm matches. Not every row has a clone size; where given, it reads once, few, many or a size class.

-	TRBV2	TRBJ2-7	many	CASSRQYEQYF	TGTGCCAGCAGCCGACAATACGAGCAGTACTTC
-	TRBV20-1	TRBJ2-7	-	CSARQAFSYEQYF	TGCAGTGCTAGGCAGGCCTTCTCCTACGAGCAGTACTTC
TRBD2	TRBV20-1	TRBJ2-7	few	CSARDLVTSGRGIEQYF	TGCAGTGCTAGAGATCTTGTGACTAGCGGGAGAGGGATCGAGCAGTACTTC
TRBD1	TRBV24-1	TRBJ1-6	many	CATRRTGRSPLHF	TGTGCCACCAGGAGGACAGGGAGATCACCCCTCCACTTT
TRBD1	TRBV10-3	TRBJ1-2	-	CASWDSRDRNGYTF	TGTGCCTCTTGGGACAGCCGGGATCGAAATGGCTACACCTTC
-	TRBV6-1	TRBJ2-6	-	CASRTDSGANVLTF	TGTGCCAGCAGGACCGACTCTGGGGCCAACGTCCTGACTTTC
TRBD1	TRBV7-2	TRBJ2-7	-	CASSAGAGTGYEQYF	TGTGCCAGCAGCGCAGGCGCCGGGACAGGGTACGAGCAGTACTTC
TRBD1	TRBV15	TRBJ1-5	-	CATSRGGDRSNQPQHF	TGTGCCACCAGCAGAGGGGGGGACAGGAGCAATCAGCCCCAGCATTTT
-	TRBV20-1	TRBJ1-2	few	CSASTDSLNYGYTF	TGCAGTGCTAGTACGGACAGCCTTAACTATGGCTACACCTTC
TRBD1	TRBV20-1	TRBJ2-5	many	CSASLDRVSEAQYF	TGCAGTGCTAGCTTGGACAGGGTTTCCGAGGCCCAGTACTTC
-	TRBV19	TRBJ1-1	few	CASSIRTQGGATEAFF	TGTGCCAGTAGTATACGAACACAGGGAGGTGCGACTGAAGCTTTCTTT
TRBD1	TRBV12-3/TRBV12-4	TRBJ1-1	-	CASSSGQVFTEAFF	TGTGCCAGCAGTTCCGGACAGGTATTCACTGAAGCTTTCTTT
TRBD2	TRBV7-9	TRBJ2-2	few	CASSPSGRGNTGELFF	TGTGCCAGCAGCCCGAGCGGGAGGGGTAACACCGGGGAGCTGTTTTTT
-	TRBV24-1	TRBJ1-5	many	CASSPPNQPQHF	TGTGCCAGCAGTCCCCCGAATCAGCCCCAGCATTTT
TRBD1	TRBV2	TRBJ2-7	-	CASKDRAPSYEQYF	TGCGCCAGCAAAGACAGGGCCCCCTCCTACGAGCAGTACTTC
TRBD1	TRBV24-1	TRBJ1-5	-	CASSPFTGTGDQPQHF	TGTGCCAGCAGCCCATTCACCGGGACAGGGGATCAGCCCCAGCATTTT
TRBD2	TRBV10-3	TRBJ2-7	-	CAISSLAGGSYEQYF	TGTGCCATCAGTTCTCTAGCGGGGGGTTCCTACGAGCAGTACTTC
TRBD1	TRBV20-1	TRBJ1-1	-	CSARSGTGEMRTEAFF	TGCAGTGCTAGGTCCGGGACAGGGGAGATGAGGACTGAAGCTTTCTTT
-	TRBV10-3	TRBJ2-7	few	CASSEVGWGPYEQYF	TGTGCCAGTAGTGAAGTAGGGTGGGGACCCTACGAGCAGTACTTC
TRBD1	TRBV7-9	TRBJ2-2	few	CASSLRDRGTGELFF	TGTGCCAGCAGCCTCCGGGACAGGGGGACCGGGGAGCTGTTTTTT
TRBD1	TRBV24-1	TRBJ1-5	once	CAWGGQGNQPQHF	TGTGCCTGGGGGGGACAGGGAAATCAGCCCCAGCATTTT
-	TRBV2	TRBJ2-7	few	CASGGSGLFHEQYF	TGTGCCTCCGGCGGGTCAGGCCTATTCCACGAGCAGTACTTC